A single sample gave rise to the 12 T cell receptor beta chains below, sequenced in a study of cytotoxic CD8 clonotypes in ibrutinib-treated CLL. Profiled with immunoSEQ multiplex PCR; TCRdb holds only in-frame clones, not every one. The sample records 140,000 to 150,000 clones, about 78% being singletons. The sequences come from PBMCs, collected after 24 months of ibrutinib treatment. All receptors derive from a human donor with chronic lymphocytic leukemia.

Written as DNA, the CDR3 is TGTGCCAGCAAGCGTGGGTACAGGGGAGGCTCACCCCTCCACTTT. Residues: CASKRGYRGGSPLHF. This rearrangement joins TRBV6-5 to TRBJ1-6; 7 positions agree with TRBD1. CDR3 size: 15 residues. The J segment lost 10 bases and the V segment lost 7 bases, leaving 13 bases of the junction unmatched. CDR1 and CDR2 (germline): MNHEY, SVGAGI.

V usage is TRBV5-1 and J usage is TRBJ1-1; a possible D gene is TRBD1 (5 bases). Trimming left V 4 bases short and J 1 base short, with 11 bases between. The germline CDR1 and CDR2 sequences are SGHRS and YFSETQ. The CDR3 contains 14 residues. CDR3 amino acids: CASSQGPQNTEAFF. In nucleotides, the CDR3 is TGCGCCAGCAGCCAGGGACCGCAGAACACTGAAGCTTTCTTT.

The rearrangement uses TRBV9 and TRBJ2-3; D gene ambiguous. The CDR3 length is 12 residues. The germline V and J ends were trimmed by 2 bases and 5 bases, with 6 bases remaining between them. CDR1 is SGDLS, CDR2 YYNGEE, per germline. The CDR3 loop reads CASSVLGDTQYF. Here the CDR3 DNA reads TGTGCCAGCAGCGTTCTGGGAGATACGCAGTATTTT.

This clone was detected only a few times. V gene TRBV5-1 combines with J gene TRBJ2-7, with D possibly being TRBD1 or TRBD2 (5 bases each). V was cut by 0 bases and J by 6 bases, with 7 bases left in between. Germline V gene lookup returns CDR1 SGHRS and CDR2 YFSETQ. The CDR3 length is 12 residues. The CDR3 reads CASSLDGGEQYF. The DNA of the CDR3 is TGCGCCAGCAGCTTGGATGGGGGCGAGCAGTACTTC. Full variable domain (outside the CDR3, taken from reference TRBV5-1 and TRBJ2-7): KAGVTQTPRYLIKTRGQQVTLSCSPISGHRSVSWYQQTPGQGLQFLFEYFSETQRNKGNFPGRFSGRQFSNSRSEMNVSTLELGDSALYLCASSLDGGEQYFGPGTRLTVT.

The rearrangement joins TRBV5-5 to TRBJ1-2; no clear D gene. Germline CDR1 reads SGHKS; CDR2 reads YYEKEE (reference sequence). The CDR3 loop spans 15 amino acids. V lost 1 base and J 3 bases, leaving 13 bases between the germline ends. The CDR3 reads CASSLPPRGDYGYTF. The DNA for the CDR3 is TGTGCCAGCAGCTTGCCCCCCCGCGGGGACTATGGCTACACCTTC.

This chain links TRBV6-5 with TRBJ2-7; D is unresolved. Germline values: CDR1 MNHEY, CDR2 SVGAGI. The CDR3 sequence is 12 residues long. The V and J ends lost 8 bases and 2 bases respectively, with 10 bases between them. The CDR3, as DNA: TGTGCCAGCGAGGAGTTTGCCTACGAGCAGTACTTC. Translating it yields CASEEFAYEQYF.

The chain is built from TRBV7-9 and TRBJ2-3; 11 bases are shared with TRBD2. Trimming removed 1 base from V and 1 base from J; junction bases left unmatched: 1. The CDR3 runs 16 residues. Germline V gives CDR1 SEHNR, CDR2 FQNEAQ (reference sequence). The CDR3, as DNA: TGTGCCAGCAGCTTAGTAGCGGGAGGGGGCACAGATACGCAGTATTTT. Its protein product is CASSLVAGGGTDTQYF. Full variable domain (missing parts from reference TRBV7-9 and TRBJ2-3): DTGVSQNPRHKITKRGQNVTFRCDPISEHNRLYWYRQTLGQGPEFLTYFQNEAQLEKSRLLSDRFSAERPKGSFSTLEIQRTEQGDSAMYLCASSLVAGGGTDTQYFGPGTRLTVL.

This chain connects TRBV5-6 to TRBJ1-5, with D uncertain. This CDR3 has 12 residues. V was clipped by 0 bases and J by 4 bases, with 2 bases between them. Germline CDR1 SGHDT, CDR2 YYEEEE. CDR3 amino acids: CASSLENQPQHF. In DNA, the CDR3 is TGTGCCAGCAGCTTGGAAAATCAGCCCCAGCATTTT.

This chain joins TRBV15 and TRBJ2-7, with D possibly TRBD2 on 6 matching bases. The germline V gene has CDR1 LNHNV and CDR2 YYDKDF (reference sequence). This CDR3 is 14 amino acids long. The ends were cut back, 0 bases at V and 5 bases at J, with 11 bases in the middle. This CDR3 reads CATSRDHPGDEQYF. DNA of the CDR3: TGTGCCACCAGCAGAGATCATCCGGGGGACGAGCAGTACTTC.

The CDR3 is CASSLAIPEQFF. CDR3 DNA sequence: TGTGCCAGCAGCCTGGCGATACCGGAGCAGTTCTTC. The rearrangement uses TRBV7-9 and TRBJ2-1; D unresolved. Trimming removed 5 bases at V and 10 bases at J, with 12 bases between. The germline CDR1 and CDR2 sequences are SEHNR and FQNEAQ (reference sequence). This CDR3 spans 12 amino acids.

The V and J genes are TRBV7-8 and TRBJ2-7, with no clear D. Trimming pared 1 base from V and 6 bases from J, leaving 13 bases between. The CDR3 length is 14 residues. Per the germline V gene, CDR1 is SGHVS and CDR2 is FQNEAQ. The CDR3 coding sequence is TGTGCCAGCAGCTTAGGGCTACCAATCCTCGAGCAGTACTTC. Encoded protein: CASSLGLPILEQYF. Based on the CDR3 plus reference TRBV7-8 and TRBJ2-7, the full variable domain is GAGVSQSPRYKVAKRGQDVALRCDPISGHVSLFWYQQALGQGPEFLTYFQNEAQLDKSGLPSDRFFAERPEGSVSTLKIQRTQQEDSAVYLCASSLGLPILEQYFGPGTRLTVT.

The V and J genes are TRBV27 and TRBJ2-7; D ambiguous. The germline gives CDR1 MNHEY, CDR2 SMNVEV (reference sequence). CDR3 length equals 15 residues. Between the trimmed V and J ends, which lost 0 bases and 3 bases, there was a span of 12 bases. The CDR3 loop reads CASSLSTVGLYEQYF. The CDR3 nucleotides are TGTGCCAGCAGTTTATCCACAGTGGGCCTCTACGAGCAGTACTTC.